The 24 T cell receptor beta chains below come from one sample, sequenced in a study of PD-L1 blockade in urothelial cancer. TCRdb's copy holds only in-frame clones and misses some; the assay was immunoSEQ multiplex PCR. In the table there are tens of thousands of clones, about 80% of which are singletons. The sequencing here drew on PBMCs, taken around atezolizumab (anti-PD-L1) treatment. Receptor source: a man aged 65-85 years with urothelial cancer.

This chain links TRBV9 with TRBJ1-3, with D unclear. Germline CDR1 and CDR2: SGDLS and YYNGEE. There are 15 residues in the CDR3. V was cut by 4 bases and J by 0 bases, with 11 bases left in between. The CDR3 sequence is CASSPRAFSGNTIYF. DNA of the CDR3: TGTGCCAGCAGCCCTAGAGCTTTCTCTGGAAACACCATATATTTT.

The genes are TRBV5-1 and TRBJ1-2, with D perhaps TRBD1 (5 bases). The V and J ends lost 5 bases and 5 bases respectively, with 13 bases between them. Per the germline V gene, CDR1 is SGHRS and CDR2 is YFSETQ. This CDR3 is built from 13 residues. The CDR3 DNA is TGCGCCAGCAGTTCGAAGGCAGGGTATGGCTACACCTTC. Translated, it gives CASSSKAGYGYTF.

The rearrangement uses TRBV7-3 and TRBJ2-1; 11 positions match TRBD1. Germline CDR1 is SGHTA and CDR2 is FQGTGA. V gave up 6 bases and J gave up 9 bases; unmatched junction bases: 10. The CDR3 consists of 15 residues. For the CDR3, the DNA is TGTGCCAGCAGTCCCGCGGACAGGGGGCGAGGTGAGCAGTTCTTC. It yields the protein CASSPADRGRGEQFF.

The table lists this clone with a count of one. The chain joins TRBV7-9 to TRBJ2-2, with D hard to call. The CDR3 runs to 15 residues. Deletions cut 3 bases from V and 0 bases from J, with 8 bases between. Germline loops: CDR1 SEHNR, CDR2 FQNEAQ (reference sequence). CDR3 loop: CASSFPFPNTGELFF. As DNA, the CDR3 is TGTGCCAGCAGCTTCCCCTTTCCGAACACCGGGGAGCTGTTTTTT.

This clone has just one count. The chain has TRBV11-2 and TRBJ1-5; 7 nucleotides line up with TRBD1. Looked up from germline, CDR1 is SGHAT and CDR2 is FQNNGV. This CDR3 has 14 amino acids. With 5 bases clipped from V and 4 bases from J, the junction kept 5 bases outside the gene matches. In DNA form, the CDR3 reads TGTGCCAGCAGCCCGGGACAGCCGAATCAGCCCCAGCATTTT. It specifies CASSPGQPNQPQHF.

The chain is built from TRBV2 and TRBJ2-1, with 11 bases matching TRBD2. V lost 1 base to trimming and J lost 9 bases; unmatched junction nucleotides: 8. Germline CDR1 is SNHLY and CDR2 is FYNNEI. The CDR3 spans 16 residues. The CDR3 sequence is CASSEVKLAGEGEQFF. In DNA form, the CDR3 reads TGTGCCAGCAGTGAAGTAAAACTAGCGGGAGAGGGTGAGCAGTTCTTC.

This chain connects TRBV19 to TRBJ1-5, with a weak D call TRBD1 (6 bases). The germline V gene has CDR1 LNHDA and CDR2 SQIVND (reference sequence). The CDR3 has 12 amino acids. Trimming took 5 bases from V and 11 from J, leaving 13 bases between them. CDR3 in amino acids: CASSYGGQTQHF. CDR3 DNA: TGTGCCAGTAGTTATGGCGGACAGACCCAGCATTTT.

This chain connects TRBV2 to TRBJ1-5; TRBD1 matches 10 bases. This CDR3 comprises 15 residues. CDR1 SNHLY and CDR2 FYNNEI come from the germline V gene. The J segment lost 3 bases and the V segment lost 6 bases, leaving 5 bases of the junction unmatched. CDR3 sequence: CASSQDRGFNQPQHF. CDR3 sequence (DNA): TGTGCCAGCAGCCAGGACAGGGGGTTCAATCAGCCCCAGCATTTT.

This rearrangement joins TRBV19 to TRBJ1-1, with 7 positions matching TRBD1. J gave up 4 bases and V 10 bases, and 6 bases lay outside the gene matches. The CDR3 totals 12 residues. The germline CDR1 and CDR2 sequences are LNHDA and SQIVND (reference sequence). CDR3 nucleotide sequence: TGTGCCATTGCCCCAGGGGGCACTGAAGCTTTCTTT. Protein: CAIAPGGTEAFF. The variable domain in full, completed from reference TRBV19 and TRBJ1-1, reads DGGITQSPKYLFRKEGQNVTLSCEQNLNHDAMYWYRQDPGQGLRLIYYSQIVNDFQKGDIAEGYSVSREKKESFPLTVTSAQKNPTAFYLCAIAPGGTEAFFGQGTRLTVV.

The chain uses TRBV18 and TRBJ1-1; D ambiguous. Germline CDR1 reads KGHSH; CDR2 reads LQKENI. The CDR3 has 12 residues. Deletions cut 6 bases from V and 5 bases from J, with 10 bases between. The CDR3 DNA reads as TGTGCCAGCTCCCCGATCCGGACTGAAGCTTTCTTT. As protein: CASSPIRTEAFF.

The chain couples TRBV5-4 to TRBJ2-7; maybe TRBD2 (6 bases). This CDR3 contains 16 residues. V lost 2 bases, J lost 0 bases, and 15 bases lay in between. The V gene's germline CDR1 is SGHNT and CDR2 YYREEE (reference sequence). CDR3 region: CASSFGGGESSYEQYF. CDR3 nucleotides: TGTGCCAGCAGCTTCGGTGGCGGGGAAAGCTCCTACGAGCAGTACTTC.

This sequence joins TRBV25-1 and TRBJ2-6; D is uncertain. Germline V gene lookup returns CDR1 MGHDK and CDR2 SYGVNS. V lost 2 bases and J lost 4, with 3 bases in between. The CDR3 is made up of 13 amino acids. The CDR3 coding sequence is TGTGCCAGCAGTGAACAGGGGGCCAACGTCCTGACTTTC. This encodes CASSEQGANVLTF. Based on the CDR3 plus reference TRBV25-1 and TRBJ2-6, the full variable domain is EADIYQTPRYLVIGTGKKITLECSQTMGHDKMYWYQQDPGMELHLIHYSYGVNSTEKGDLSSESTVSRIRTEHFPLTLESARPSHTSQYLCASSEQGANVLTFGAGSRLTVL.

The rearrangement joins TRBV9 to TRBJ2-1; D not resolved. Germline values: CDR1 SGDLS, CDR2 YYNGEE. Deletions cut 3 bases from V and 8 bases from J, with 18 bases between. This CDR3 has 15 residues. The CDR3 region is CASSARPEAWDEQFF. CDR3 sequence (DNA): TGTGCCAGCAGCGCCCGGCCAGAGGCTTGGGATGAGCAGTTCTTC.

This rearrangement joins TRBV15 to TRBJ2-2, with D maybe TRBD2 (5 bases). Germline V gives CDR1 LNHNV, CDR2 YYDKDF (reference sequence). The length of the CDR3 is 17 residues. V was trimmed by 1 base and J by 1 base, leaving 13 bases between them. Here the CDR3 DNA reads TGTGCCACCAGCAGAGTCCCCCCGGGATTGAACACCGGGGAGCTGTTTTTT. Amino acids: CATSRVPPGLNTGELFF. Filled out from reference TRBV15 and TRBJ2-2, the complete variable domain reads DAMVIQNPRYQVTQFGKPVTLSCSQTLNHNVMYWYQQKSSQAPKLLFHYYDKDFNNEADTPDNFQSRRPNTSFCFLDIRSPGLGDTAMYLCATSRVPPGLNTGELFFGEGSRLTVL.

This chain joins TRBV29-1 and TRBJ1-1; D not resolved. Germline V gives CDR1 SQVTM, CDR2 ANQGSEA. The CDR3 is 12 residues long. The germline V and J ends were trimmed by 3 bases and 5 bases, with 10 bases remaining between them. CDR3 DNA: TGCAGCGTTGAGAGGGCGGTGACTGAAGCTTTCTTT. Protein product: CSVERAVTEAFF.

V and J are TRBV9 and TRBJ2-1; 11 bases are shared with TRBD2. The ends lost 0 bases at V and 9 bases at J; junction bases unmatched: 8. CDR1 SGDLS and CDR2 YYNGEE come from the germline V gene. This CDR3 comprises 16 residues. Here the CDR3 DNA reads TGTGCCAGCAGCGTAGCTATACTAGCGGGAGATGGTGAGCAGTTCTTC. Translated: CASSVAILAGDGEQFF.

The DNA of the CDR3 is TGTGCCAGCAGCCCCCAACGGGGGGCGGGTAGCTATGGCTACACCTTC. Protein product: CASSPQRGAGSYGYTF. The chain employs TRBV5-4 and TRBJ1-2; maybe TRBD1 (6 bases). Per the germline V gene, CDR1 is SGHNT and CDR2 is YYREEE (reference sequence). Trimming took 4 bases from V and 4 from J, leaving 20 bases between them. This CDR3 is 16 amino acids long.

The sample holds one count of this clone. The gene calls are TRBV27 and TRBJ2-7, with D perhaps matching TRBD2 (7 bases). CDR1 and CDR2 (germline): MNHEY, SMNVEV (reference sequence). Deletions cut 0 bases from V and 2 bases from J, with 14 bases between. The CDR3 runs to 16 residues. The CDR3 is CASSLSIGGGTYEQYF. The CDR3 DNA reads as TGTGCCAGCAGTTTATCGATAGGGGGGGGGACCTACGAGCAGTACTTC.

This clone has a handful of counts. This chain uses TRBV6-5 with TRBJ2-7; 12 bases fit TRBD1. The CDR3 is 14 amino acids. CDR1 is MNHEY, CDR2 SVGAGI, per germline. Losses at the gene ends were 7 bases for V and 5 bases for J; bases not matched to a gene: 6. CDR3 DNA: TGTGCCAGCACCGGGACAGGGGGCCGGAACGAGCAGTACTTC. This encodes CASTGTGGRNEQYF.

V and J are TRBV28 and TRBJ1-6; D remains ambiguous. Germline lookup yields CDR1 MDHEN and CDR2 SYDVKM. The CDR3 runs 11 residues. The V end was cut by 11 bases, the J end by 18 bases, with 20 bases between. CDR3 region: CAARKEGKPHF. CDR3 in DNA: TGTGCCGCGAGGAAGGAGGGAAAGCCCCACTTT.

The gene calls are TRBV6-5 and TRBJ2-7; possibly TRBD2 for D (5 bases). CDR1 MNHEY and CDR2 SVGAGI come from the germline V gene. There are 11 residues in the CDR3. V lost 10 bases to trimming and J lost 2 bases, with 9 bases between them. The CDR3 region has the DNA TGTGCCACGCAGGAGGCCTACGAGCAGTACTTC. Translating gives CATQEAYEQYF.

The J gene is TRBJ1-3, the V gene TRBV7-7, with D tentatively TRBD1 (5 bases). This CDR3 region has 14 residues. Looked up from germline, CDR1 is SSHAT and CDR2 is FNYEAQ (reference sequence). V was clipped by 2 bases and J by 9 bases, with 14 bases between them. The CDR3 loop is CASSLHGQGSTIYF. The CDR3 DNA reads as TGTGCCAGCAGCTTACATGGGCAGGGATCCACCATATATTTT.

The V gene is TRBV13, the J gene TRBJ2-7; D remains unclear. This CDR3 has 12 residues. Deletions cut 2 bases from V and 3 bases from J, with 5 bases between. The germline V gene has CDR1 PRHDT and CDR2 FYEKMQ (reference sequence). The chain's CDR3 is CASSLNRYEQYF. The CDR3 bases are TGTGCCAGCAGCTTAAATCGCTACGAGCAGTACTTC.

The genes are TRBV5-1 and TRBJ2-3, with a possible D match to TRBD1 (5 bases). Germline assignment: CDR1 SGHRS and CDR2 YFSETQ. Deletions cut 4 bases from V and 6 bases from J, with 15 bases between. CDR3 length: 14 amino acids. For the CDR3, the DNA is TGCGCCAGCAGCGTGGGCAGGGAAGGGGATACGCAGTATTTT. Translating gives CASSVGREGDTQYF. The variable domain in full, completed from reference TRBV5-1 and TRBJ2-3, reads KAGVTQTPRYLIKTRGQQVTLSCSPISGHRSVSWYQQTPGQGLQFLFEYFSETQRNKGNFPGRFSGRQFSNSRSEMNVSTLELGDSALYLCASSVGREGDTQYFGPGTRLTVL.